This passage covers 23 T cell receptor beta chains from one sample sequenced in a study of cytomegalovirus exposure and HLA in healthy donors. PCR involved 60 Vbeta and 13 Jbeta primers. Here immunoSEQ multiplex PCR was the method, and the copy in TCRdb shows in-frame clones only, minus some. The profile shows tens of thousands of clones, around three quarters of them singletons. Sequenced input: PBMCs. The receptor set was obtained from a woman in her forties or fifties in good health and CMV-seropositive.

The J gene is TRBJ1-2, the V gene TRBV5-6; TRBD1 matches 11 bases. Germline V gene lookup returns CDR1 SGHDT and CDR2 YYEEEE. The V and J ends lost 2 bases and 3 bases, in that order; junction bases with no gene match: 3. The CDR3 extends over 15 amino acids. The CDR3 coding sequence is TGTGCCAGCAGCTTCATGGACAGGGGGCACTATGGCTACACCTTC. The encoded protein is CASSFMDRGHYGYTF.

This clone has a handful of counts. V and J are TRBV7-9 and TRBJ2-1, with TRBD1 matching over 10 bases. This CDR3 is built from 15 residues. The germline V gene has CDR1 SEHNR and CDR2 FQNEAQ (reference sequence). V was pared by 5 bases and J by 6 bases, with 7 bases of the junction left unmatched. The CDR3 spells CASSQGTGDFNEQFF. The CDR3 DNA follows: TGTGCCAGCAGCCAAGGGACAGGGGATTTCAATGAGCAGTTCTTC.

The CDR3 is CASSQLGAFFNTGELFF. CDR3 nucleotides: TGTGCCAGCAGCCAACTGGGGGCATTTTTTAACACCGGGGAGCTGTTTTTT. The chain uses TRBV14 and TRBJ2-2, with a possible D match to TRBD1 (6 bases). This CDR3 is 17 amino acids long. Trimming left V 2 bases short and J 2 bases short, with 15 bases between. Germline V gene lookup returns CDR1 SGHDN and CDR2 FVKESK.

The chain combines TRBV6-1 with TRBJ2-5, with 12 bases matching TRBD2. The J segment lost 5 bases and the V segment lost 4 bases, leaving 2 bases of the junction unmatched. CDR3 length equals 14 residues. Germline CDR1 MNHNS, CDR2 SASEGT. CDR3 sequence: CASSALAGGETQYF. The CDR3 DNA follows: TGTGCCAGCAGTGCCCTAGCGGGGGGGGAGACCCAGTACTTC.

The V and J genes are TRBV4-3 and TRBJ2-3; D may be TRBD2 (6 bases). Between the trimmed V and J ends, which lost 1 base and 5 bases, there was a span of 10 bases. There are 14 residues in the CDR3. Germline-derived CDR1 and CDR2 are LGHNA and YSLEER. The CDR3 spells CASSQGLEGDTQYF. CDR3 sequence (DNA): TGCGCCAGCAGCCAAGGGTTGGAGGGAGATACGCAGTATTTT.

The genes are TRBV15 and TRBJ2-7; tentatively, D is TRBD2 (6 bases). CDR1 and CDR2 (germline): LNHNV, YYDKDF (reference sequence). The CDR3 covers 17 residues. V was pared by 1 base and J by 2 bases, with 18 bases between. CDR3 nucleotide sequence: TGTGCCACCAGCAGAGGCATTTTTGGGACTGAGACCTACGAGCAGTACTTC. Protein: CATSRGIFGTETYEQYF.

In this sample, this clone turned up many times. V gene TRBV10-3 combines with J gene TRBJ2-3; 9 nucleotides line up with TRBD2. This CDR3 is built from 15 residues. With V trimmed by 7 bases and J by 5 bases, 10 bases remained unmatched. Looked up from germline, CDR1 is ENHRY and CDR2 is SYGVKD. This chain's CDR3 is CAIKQGGGAGDTQYF. The CDR3 nucleotides read TGTGCCATCAAACAGGGCGGGGGGGCCGGAGATACGCAGTATTTT.

The chain employs TRBV19 and TRBJ1-6; D not certain. The CDR3 runs 16 residues. Germline loops: CDR1 LNHDA, CDR2 SQIVND (reference sequence). Trimming stripped 0 bases from V and 8 bases from J, with 14 bases between. CDR3 sequence: CASSIDLRGNYSPLHF. The CDR3 nucleotides are TGTGCCAGTAGTATAGATCTTAGAGGGAATTATTCACCCCTCCACTTT.

The chain couples TRBV10-2 to TRBJ2-7; 8 bases align to TRBD2. CDR1 is WSHSY, CDR2 SAAADI, per germline. The V and J ends lost 2 bases and 2 bases, in that order; junction bases with no gene match: 5. This CDR3 has 15 residues. CDR3 in amino acids: CASSETSGATYEQYF. In nucleotides, the CDR3 is TGCGCCAGCAGTGAGACTAGCGGTGCGACCTACGAGCAGTACTTC.

The chain joins TRBV6-6 to TRBJ1-3; 8 bases are a match to TRBD1. The CDR3 is 14 amino acids. Germline CDR1 and CDR2: MNHNY and SVGAGI (reference sequence). The V gene end was trimmed by 6 bases and the J gene end by 4 bases; junction bases not matched to a gene: 5. This CDR3 is CASSETGAGNTIYF. The CDR3 bases are TGTGCCAGCAGCGAGACAGGGGCCGGAAACACCATATATTTT.

The chain recombines TRBV6-5 with TRBJ2-3; TRBD1 might be the D (5 bases). The V end lost 6 bases, the J end lost 1 base, and 14 bases lay between the germline ends. Germline CDR1 reads MNHEY; CDR2 reads SVGAGI. The CDR3 length is 15 residues. The CDR3 loop is CASRDMGGGTDTQYF. The CDR3 nucleotides read TGTGCCAGCAGGGACATGGGCGGCGGCACAGATACGCAGTATTTT.

The V call is TRBV2, the J call TRBJ2-3; 11 bases map to TRBD1. The ends lost 5 bases at V and 6 bases at J; junction bases unmatched: 7. Germline CDR1 SNHLY, CDR2 FYNNEI. The CDR3 loop spans 15 amino acids. In nucleotides, the CDR3 is TGTGCCAGCAGTCTCGGGACAGGGGGAGGGGATACGCAGTATTTT. Protein product: CASSLGTGGGDTQYF. Filled out from reference TRBV2 and TRBJ2-3, the complete variable domain reads EPEVTQTPSHQVTQMGQEVILRCVPISNHLYFYWYRQILGQKVEFLVSFYNNEISEKSEIFDDQFSVERPDGSNFTLKIRSTKLEDSAMYFCASSLGTGGGDTQYFGPGTRLTVL.

The chain is built from TRBV6-1 and TRBJ1-1; maybe TRBD1 (6 bases). V lost 4 bases and J 11 bases, leaving 14 bases between the germline ends. Per the germline V gene, CDR1 is MNHNS and CDR2 is SASEGT. The CDR3 contains 12 residues. CDR3: CASSVGEGVAFF. CDR3 sequence (DNA): TGTGCCAGCAGTGTGGGAGAGGGGGTGGCTTTCTTT.

In its sample, this clone was seen once. This chain connects TRBV5-6 to TRBJ1-2; 7 bases are a match to TRBD1. The CDR3 runs 14 residues. The germline CDR1 and CDR2 sequences are SGHDT and YYEEEE. Trimming cost V 0 bases and J 7 bases; bases outside gene matches: 6. The CDR3, as DNA: TGTGCCAGCAGCTTGGAACAGGGGACGGGTGGCTACACCTTC. Translation: CASSLEQGTGGYTF.

V usage is TRBV28 and J usage is TRBJ2-5; tentative D call: TRBD2 (6 bases). The V gene lost 4 bases and the J gene lost 5 bases, with 14 bases spanning the gap. CDR1 is MDHEN, CDR2 SYDVKM, per germline. CDR3 length: 14 amino acids. The CDR3 nucleotides read TGTGCCAGCAGTTACAGACTAGATGGGGAGACCCAGTACTTC. It encodes CASSYRLDGETQYF.

The rearrangement links TRBV29-1 to TRBJ2-5, with TRBD1 as a possible D gene (7 bases). Trimming stripped 4 bases from V and 4 bases from J, with 10 bases between. Looked up from germline, CDR1 is SQVTM and CDR2 is ANQGSEA. This CDR3 is 12 amino acids long. CDR3 DNA: TGCAGCGTTGGTCAGGGGGGAGAGACCCAGTACTTC. Protein product: CSVGQGGETQYF.

The CDR3 is CASSLGTGTGANEQYF. DNA for the CDR3: TGTGCCAGCAGCTTAGGGACCGGGACAGGAGCTAACGAGCAGTACTTC. The chain couples TRBV7-2 to TRBJ2-7; 8 nucleotides match TRBD1. Germline values: CDR1 SGHTA, CDR2 FQGNSA. With V trimmed by 1 base and J by 5 bases, 10 bases remained unmatched. CDR3 length equals 16 residues. Combining the CDR3 with reference TRBV7-2 and TRBJ2-7 gives the whole variable domain GAGVSQSPSNKVTEKGKDVELRCDPISGHTALYWYRQSLGQGLEFLIYFQGNSAPDKSGLPSDRFSAERTGGSVSTLTIQRTQQEDSAVYLCASSLGTGTGANEQYFGPGTRLTVT.

This clone was seen once. The chain recombines TRBV18 with TRBJ2-3; 8 positions match TRBD1. V was pared by 4 bases and J by 2 bases, with 5 bases of the junction left unmatched. Germline loops: CDR1 KGHSH, CDR2 LQKENI. The CDR3 runs 15 residues. The chain's CDR3 is CASSLQDRVTDTQYF. The DNA of the CDR3 is TGTGCCAGCTCACTTCAGGACAGGGTCACAGATACGCAGTATTTT.

The sample holds one count of this clone. The V call is TRBV6-1, the J call TRBJ2-5, with a tentative D call TRBD2 (7 bases). The DNA end is more similar to TRBJ2-7, so the J call may be wrong. The length of the CDR3 is 14 residues. Per germline, CDR1 MNHNS and CDR2 SASEGT. CDR3 protein: CASSELGGDYEQYF. The CDR3 coding sequence is TGTGCCAGCAGTGAGCTAGGGGGGGACTACGAGCAGTACTTC.

This chain uses TRBV5-6 with TRBJ1-5; 7 nucleotides agree with TRBD1. The CDR3 has 16 amino acids. The germline CDR1 and CDR2 sequences are SGHDT and YYEEEE. V was pared by 0 bases and J by 0 bases, with 3 bases of the junction left unmatched. The CDR3 loop is CASSLGGQYSNQPQHF. DNA of the CDR3: TGTGCCAGCAGCTTGGGGGGACAGTATAGCAATCAGCCCCAGCATTTT.

A single count supports this clone. At one end, the junction sequence differs from germline, possibly due to a read error. This chain links TRBV5-6 with TRBJ2-7; the D is unclear. This CDR3 spans 14 amino acids. Germline lookup yields CDR1 SGHDT and CDR2 YYEEEE. CDR3: CASSLVQPRHERYF. The CDR3 DNA sequence: TGTGCCAGCAGCTTGGTCCAGCCAAGGCACGAGCGGTACTTC.

The genes are TRBV18 and TRBJ2-3; 10 nucleotides line up with TRBD2. J gave up 5 bases and V 3 bases, and 8 bases lay outside the gene matches. This CDR3 is built from 16 residues. Germline V lookup: CDR1 KGHSH, CDR2 LQKENI. CDR3 nucleotide sequence: TGTGCCAGCTCACCGAGGACTAGCGGAGGGGAAGATACGCAGTATTTT. This codes for CASSPRTSGGEDTQYF.

To note about this clone: The same CDR3 can be traced to other DNA sequences in this sample. This sequence joins TRBV27 and TRBJ1-5; weak D call: TRBD1 (6 bases). The ends were cut back, 5 bases at V and 0 bases at J, with 11 bases in the middle. The CDR3 has 15 amino acids. Germline CDR1 reads MNHEY; CDR2 reads SMNVEV (reference sequence). The chain's CDR3 is CASSPGVYSNQPQHF. CDR3 coding DNA: TGTGCCAGCAGTCCAGGGGTTTATAGCAATCAGCCCCAGCATTTT.